This record looks at one T cell receptor beta chain sequence and its context. The CDR3 runs 17 residues. Deletions cut 4 bases from V and 4 bases from J, with 17 bases between. Germline lookup yields CDR1 LNHNV and CDR2 YYDKDF (reference sequence). The data are from a study of cytomegalovirus exposure and HLA in healthy donors. PCR involved 60 Vbeta and 13 Jbeta primers. Generated by immunoSEQ multiplex PCR, the TCRdb table keeps only in-frame clones and is missing some. The table lists about 190,000 clones, roughly 87% of them singletons. This clonotype originated in a boy aged 2 to 9 in good health and CMV-seronegative. The J gene is TRBJ1-6, the V gene TRBV15; weak D call: TRBD1 (5 bases). The sequenced sample was PBMCs. The CDR3 nucleotides read TGTGCCACCAGCATCACAAGGGGCATGGGTTATAATTCACCCCTCCACTTT. Translated, it gives CATSITRGMGYNSPLHF.